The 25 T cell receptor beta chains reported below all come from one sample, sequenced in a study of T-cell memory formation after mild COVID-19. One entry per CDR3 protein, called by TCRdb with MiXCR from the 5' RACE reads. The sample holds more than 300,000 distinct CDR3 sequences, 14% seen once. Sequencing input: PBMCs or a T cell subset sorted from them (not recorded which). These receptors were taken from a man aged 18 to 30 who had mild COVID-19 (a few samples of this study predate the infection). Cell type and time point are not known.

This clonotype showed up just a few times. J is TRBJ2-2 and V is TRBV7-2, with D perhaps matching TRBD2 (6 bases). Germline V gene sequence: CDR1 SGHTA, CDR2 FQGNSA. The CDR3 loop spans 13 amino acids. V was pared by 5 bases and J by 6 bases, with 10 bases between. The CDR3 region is CASSARGSGELFF. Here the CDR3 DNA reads TGTGCCAGCAGCGCTCGGGGGTCCGGGGAGCTGTTTTTT.

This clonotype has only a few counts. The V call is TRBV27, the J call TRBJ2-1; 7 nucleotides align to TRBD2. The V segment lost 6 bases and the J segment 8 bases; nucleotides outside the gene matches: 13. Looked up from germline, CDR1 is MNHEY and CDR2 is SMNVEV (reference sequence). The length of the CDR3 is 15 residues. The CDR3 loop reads CASRGGWSEKDEQFF. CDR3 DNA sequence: TGTGCCAGCAGGGGGGGGTGGAGCGAGAAGGATGAGCAGTTCTTC.

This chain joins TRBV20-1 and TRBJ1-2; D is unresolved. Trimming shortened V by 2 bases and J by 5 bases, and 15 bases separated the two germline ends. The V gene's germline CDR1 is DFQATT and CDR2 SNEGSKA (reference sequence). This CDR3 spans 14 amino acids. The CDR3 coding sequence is TGCAGTGCTAGAAACACCCATTCTTTTTATGGCTACACCTTC. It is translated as CSARNTHSFYGYTF.

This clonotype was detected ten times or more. Written as DNA, the CDR3 is TGTGCCAGCAGCTCGGGACAGTCACCCCTCCACTTT. This codes for CASSSGQSPLHF. The V call is TRBV5-6, the J call TRBJ1-6; 7 bases map to TRBD1. The CDR3 runs to 12 residues. V lost 3 bases to trimming and J lost 10 bases; unmatched junction nucleotides: 1. Germline CDR1 SGHDT, CDR2 YYEEEE.

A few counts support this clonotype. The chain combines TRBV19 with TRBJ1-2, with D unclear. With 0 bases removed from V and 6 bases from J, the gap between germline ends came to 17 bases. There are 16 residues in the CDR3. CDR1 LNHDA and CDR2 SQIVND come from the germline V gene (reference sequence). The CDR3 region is CASSIDRRGVVDGYTF. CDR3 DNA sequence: TGTGCCAGTAGTATAGATAGACGCGGAGTGGTGGATGGCTACACCTTC. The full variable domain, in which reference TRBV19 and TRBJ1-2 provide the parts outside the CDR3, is DGGITQSPKYLFRKEGQNVTLSCEQNLNHDAMYWYRQDPGQGLRLIYYSQIVNDFQKGDIAEGYSVSREKKESFPLTVTSAQKNPTAFYLCASSIDRRGVVDGYTFGSGTRLTVV.

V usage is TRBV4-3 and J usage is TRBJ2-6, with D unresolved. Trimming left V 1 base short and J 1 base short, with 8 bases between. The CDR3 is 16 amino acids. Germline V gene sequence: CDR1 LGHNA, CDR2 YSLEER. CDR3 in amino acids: CASSQGVFSGANVLTF. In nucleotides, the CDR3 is TGCGCCAGCAGCCAAGGTGTATTTTCTGGGGCCAACGTCCTGACTTTC.

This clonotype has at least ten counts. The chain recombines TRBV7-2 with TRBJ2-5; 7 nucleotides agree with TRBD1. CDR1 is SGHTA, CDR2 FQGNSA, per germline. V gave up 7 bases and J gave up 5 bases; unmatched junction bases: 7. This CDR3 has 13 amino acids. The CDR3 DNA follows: TGTGCCAGCAACCCGACAGGGCTCGAGACCCAGTACTTC. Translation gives CASNPTGLETQYF.

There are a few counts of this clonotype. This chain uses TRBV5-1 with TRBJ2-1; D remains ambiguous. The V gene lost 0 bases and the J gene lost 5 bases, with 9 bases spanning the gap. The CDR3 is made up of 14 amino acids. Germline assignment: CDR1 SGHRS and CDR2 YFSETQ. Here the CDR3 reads CASSLEYRNNEQFF. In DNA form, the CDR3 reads TGCGCCAGCAGCTTGGAGTATCGGAACAATGAGCAGTTCTTC.

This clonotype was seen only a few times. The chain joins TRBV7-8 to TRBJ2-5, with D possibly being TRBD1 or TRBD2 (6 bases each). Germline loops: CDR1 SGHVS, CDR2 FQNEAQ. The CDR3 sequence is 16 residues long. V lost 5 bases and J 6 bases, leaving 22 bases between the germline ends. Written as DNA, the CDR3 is TGTGCCAGCAGCCCACCCCAGGGGAGGAGGTCGAAGACCCAGTACTTC. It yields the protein CASSPPQGRRSKTQYF.

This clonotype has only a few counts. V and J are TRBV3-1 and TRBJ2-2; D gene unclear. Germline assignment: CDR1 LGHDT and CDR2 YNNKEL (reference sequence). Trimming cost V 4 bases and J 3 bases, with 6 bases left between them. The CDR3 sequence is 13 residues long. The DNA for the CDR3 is TGTGCCAGCAGCCCCCCCCACACCGGGGAGCTGTTTTTT. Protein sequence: CASSPPHTGELFF.

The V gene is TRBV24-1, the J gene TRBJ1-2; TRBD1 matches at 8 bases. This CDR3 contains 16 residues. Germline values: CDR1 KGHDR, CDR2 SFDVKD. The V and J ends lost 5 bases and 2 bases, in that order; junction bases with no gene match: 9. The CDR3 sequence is CATSAPGRTGNYGYTF. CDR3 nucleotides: TGTGCCACCAGTGCGCCTGGTCGGACAGGGAACTATGGCTACACCTTC.

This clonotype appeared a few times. Here the CDR3 reads CASSPEPRSEKLFF. For the CDR3, the DNA is TGTGCCAGCAGCCCGGAACCCCGGTCTGAAAAACTGTTTTTT. The J gene is TRBJ1-4, the V gene TRBV6-1; no firm D call. The CDR3 is 14 residues long. V was clipped by 6 bases and J by 7 bases, with 15 bases between them. CDR1 is MNHNS, CDR2 SASEGT, per germline.

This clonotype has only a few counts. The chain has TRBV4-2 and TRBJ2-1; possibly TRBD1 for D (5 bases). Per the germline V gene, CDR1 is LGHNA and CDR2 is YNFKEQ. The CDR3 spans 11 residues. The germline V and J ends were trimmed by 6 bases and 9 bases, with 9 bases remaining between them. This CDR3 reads CASSRGPEQFF. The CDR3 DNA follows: TGTGCCAGCAGTAGGGGCCCTGAGCAGTTCTTC.

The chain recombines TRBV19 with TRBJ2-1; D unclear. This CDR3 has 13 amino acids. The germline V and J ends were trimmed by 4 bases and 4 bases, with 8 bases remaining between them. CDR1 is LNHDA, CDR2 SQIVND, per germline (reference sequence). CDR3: CASSSLEYNEQFF. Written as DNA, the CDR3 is TGTGCCAGTAGTAGTCTAGAATACAATGAGCAGTTCTTC.

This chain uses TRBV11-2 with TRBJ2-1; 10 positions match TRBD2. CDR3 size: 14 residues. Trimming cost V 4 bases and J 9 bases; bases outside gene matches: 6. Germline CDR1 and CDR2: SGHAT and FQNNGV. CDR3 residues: CASSYPGLASEQFF. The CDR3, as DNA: TGTGCCAGCAGCTACCCGGGACTAGCGTCTGAGCAGTTCTTC.

This CDR3 reads CASSLGVRLTDTQYF. CDR3 DNA: TGTGCCAGCAGTTTAGGGGTCCGGCTTACAGATACGCAGTATTTT. The V and J genes are TRBV12-3 or TRBV12-4 and TRBJ2-3; no definite D call. V was clipped by 1 base and J by 3 bases, with 11 bases between them. This CDR3 has 15 amino acids.

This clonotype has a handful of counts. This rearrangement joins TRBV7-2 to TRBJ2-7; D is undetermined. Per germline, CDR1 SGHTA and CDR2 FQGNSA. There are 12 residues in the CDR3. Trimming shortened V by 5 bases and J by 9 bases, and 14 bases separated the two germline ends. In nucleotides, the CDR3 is TGTGCCAGCAGCCGTCCCAGGATACGGCAGTACTTC. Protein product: CASSRPRIRQYF.

The DNA of the CDR3 is TGTGCCAGCAGCCCCCTTTTTTACGGGGAGCTGTTTTTT. This gives the protein CASSPLFYGELFF. The rearrangement links TRBV7-2 to TRBJ2-2; D gene uncertain. The germline CDR1 and CDR2 sequences are SGHTA and FQGNSA. The CDR3 sequence is 13 residues long. Trimming shortened V by 5 bases and J by 7 bases, and 11 bases separated the two germline ends.

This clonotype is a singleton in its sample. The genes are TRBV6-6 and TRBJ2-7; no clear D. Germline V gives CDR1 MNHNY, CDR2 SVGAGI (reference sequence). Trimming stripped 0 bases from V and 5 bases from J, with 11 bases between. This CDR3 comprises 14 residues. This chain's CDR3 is CASSYSGRNHEQYV. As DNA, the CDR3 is TGTGCCAGCAGTTACTCAGGCAGGAACCACGAGCAGTACGTC.

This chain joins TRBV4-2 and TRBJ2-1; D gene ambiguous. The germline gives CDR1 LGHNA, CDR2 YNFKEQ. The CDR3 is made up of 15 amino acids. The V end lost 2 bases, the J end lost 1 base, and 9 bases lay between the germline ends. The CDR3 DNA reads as TGTGCCAGCAGCCAATATGCCGATTCCTACAATGAGCAGTTCTTC. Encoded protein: CASSQYADSYNEQFF.

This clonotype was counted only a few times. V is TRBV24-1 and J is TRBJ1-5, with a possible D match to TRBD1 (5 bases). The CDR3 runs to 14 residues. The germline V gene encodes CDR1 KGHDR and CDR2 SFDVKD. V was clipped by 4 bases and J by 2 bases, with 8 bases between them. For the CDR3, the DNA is TGTGCCACCAGTGACGACAGTGGCAATCAGCCCCAGCATTTT. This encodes CATSDDSGNQPQHF.

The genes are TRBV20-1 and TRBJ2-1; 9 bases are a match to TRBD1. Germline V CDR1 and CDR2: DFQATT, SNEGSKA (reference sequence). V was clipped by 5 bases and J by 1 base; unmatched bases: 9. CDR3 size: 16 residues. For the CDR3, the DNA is TGCAGTGCTCAGCCGGGGGACAGGGTGTCCTACAATGAGCAGTTCTTC. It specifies CSAQPGDRVSYNEQFF.

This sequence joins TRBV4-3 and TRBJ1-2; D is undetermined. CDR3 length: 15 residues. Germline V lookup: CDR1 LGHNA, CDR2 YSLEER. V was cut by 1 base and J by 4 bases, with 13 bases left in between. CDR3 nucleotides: TGCGCCAGCAGCCAAGTGAGTTCCGGAGTCTATGGCTACACCTTC. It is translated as CASSQVSSGVYGYTF.

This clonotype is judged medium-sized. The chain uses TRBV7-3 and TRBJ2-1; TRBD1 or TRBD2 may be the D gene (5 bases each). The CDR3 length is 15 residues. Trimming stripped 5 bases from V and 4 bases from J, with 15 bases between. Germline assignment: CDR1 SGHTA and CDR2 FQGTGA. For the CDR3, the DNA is TGTGCCAGCAGCCGAGGGGCCTCCGGGTACAATGAGCAGTTCTTC. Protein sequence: CASSRGASGYNEQFF.

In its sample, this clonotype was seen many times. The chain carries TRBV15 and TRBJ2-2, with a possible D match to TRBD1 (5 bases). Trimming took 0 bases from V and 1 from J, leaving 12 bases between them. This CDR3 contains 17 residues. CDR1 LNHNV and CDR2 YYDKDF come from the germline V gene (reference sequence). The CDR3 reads CATSRDLGQGNTGELFF. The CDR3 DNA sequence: TGTGCCACCAGCAGAGATTTGGGGCAGGGGAACACCGGGGAGCTGTTTTTT.